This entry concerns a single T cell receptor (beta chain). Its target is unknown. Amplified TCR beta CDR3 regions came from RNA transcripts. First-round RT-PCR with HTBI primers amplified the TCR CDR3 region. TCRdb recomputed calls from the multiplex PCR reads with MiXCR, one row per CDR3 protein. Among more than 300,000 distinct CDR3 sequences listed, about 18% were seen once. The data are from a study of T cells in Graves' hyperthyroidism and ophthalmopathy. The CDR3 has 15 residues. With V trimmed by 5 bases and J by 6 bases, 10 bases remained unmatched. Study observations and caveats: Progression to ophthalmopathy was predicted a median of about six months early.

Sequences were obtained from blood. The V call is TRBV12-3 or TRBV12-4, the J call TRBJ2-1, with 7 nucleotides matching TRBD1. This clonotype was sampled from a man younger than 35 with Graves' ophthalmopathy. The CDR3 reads CASSPWTGLINEQFF. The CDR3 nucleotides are TGTGCCAGCAGTCCCTGGACAGGTCTGATCAATGAGCAGTTCTTC.